This record covers a single T cell receptor (beta chain). Its target is not known. These data are taken from a study of T cells in Graves' hyperthyroidism and ophthalmopathy. Study-level background: The blood sample was taken at first diagnosis, before treatment began. Points from the study as a whole: In the blood, most expanded thyroid clonotypes above 0.001 appeared as well.

Per germline, CDR1 MDHEN and CDR2 SYDVKM. The CDR3 consists of 12 residues. V shed 4 bases and J shed 9 bases, with 9 bases lying between them. Reasons for excluding patients were uncontrolled infection, other autoimmune disease, pregnancy or lactation. Thyroid ultrasound, orbital computed tomography, clinical symptoms, and serum thyroxine and TRAb underpinned diagnoses. TCR beta CDR3 regions were amplified from RNA transcripts. HTBI primers were the set used in a first-round RT-PCR of the TCR CDR3. TCRdb fed the multiplex PCR reads into MiXCR, producing one record per CDR3 protein. This sample carries about 640,000 distinct CDR3 sequences, around 20% of them seen once, and the ten largest clones take about 34%.

The sequence was obtained from a man aged 30 to 39 with Graves' ophthalmopathy. The gene calls are TRBV28 and TRBJ2-2; D is ambiguous. The source material was blood. The CDR3 DNA follows: TGTGCCAGCAGTTCCGTGGTTAGGGAGCTGTTTTTT. Translating it yields CASSSVVRELFF.